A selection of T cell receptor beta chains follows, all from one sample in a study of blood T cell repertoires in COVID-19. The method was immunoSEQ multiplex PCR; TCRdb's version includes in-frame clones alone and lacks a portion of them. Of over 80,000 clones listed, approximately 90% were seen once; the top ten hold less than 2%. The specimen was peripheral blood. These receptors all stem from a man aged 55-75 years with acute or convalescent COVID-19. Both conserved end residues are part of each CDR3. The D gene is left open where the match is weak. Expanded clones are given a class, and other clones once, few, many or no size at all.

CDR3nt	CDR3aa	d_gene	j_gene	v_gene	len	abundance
TGTGCCAGCAGCGGGGGACTAGCGTATTACAATGAGCAGTTCTTC	CASSGGLAYYNEQFF	TRBD2	TRBJ2-1	TRBV9	15	.
TGTGCCAGCCCCGGAGATTCTAGCGGGAGTAATGAGCAGTTCTTC	CASPGDSSGSNEQFF	TRBD2	TRBJ2-1	TRBV7-9	15	.
TGTGCCAGCAGTTACGAGACAGGGTTGTGGGAGACCCAGTACTTC	CASSYETGLWETQYF	TRBD1	TRBJ2-5	TRBV6-2/TRBV6-3	15	.
TGTGCCAGCAGTTCCTCCTCCTACGAGCAGTACTTC	CASSSSSYEQYF	.	TRBJ2-7	TRBV28	12	.
TGTGCCAGTAGCCTTGGCCTGGCGGCGACGGGCACCATATATTTT	CASSLGLAATGTIYF	.	TRBJ1-3	TRBV19	15	.
TGTGCCAGCAGCGTAGGACACACAGATACGCAGTATTTT	CASSVGHTDTQYF	.	TRBJ2-3	TRBV9	13	.
TGTGCCAGCAAGGTAGACTTTAGCGGGACGCCCGAGCAGTACTTC	CASKVDFSGTPEQYF	TRBD2	TRBJ2-7	TRBV11-2	15	.
TGTGCCAGCAGCTCGGCGGGAGGGCCGTACAGAGATACGCAGTATTTT	CASSSAGGPYRDTQYF	TRBD2	TRBJ2-3	TRBV7-9	16	.
TGCGCCAGCAGCCAAGAATGGGAGAGCAATCAGCCCCAGCATTTT	CASSQEWESNQPQHF	.	TRBJ1-5	TRBV4-3	15	.
TGCGCCAGCAGCCAAGTTCCCAACACACAAGAGACCCAGTACTTC	CASSQVPNTQETQYF	.	TRBJ2-5	TRBV4-1	15	.
TGTGCCAGCAGGAGCGGCTGGGGAGAGACCCAGTACTTC	CASRSGWGETQYF	.	TRBJ2-5	TRBV6-5	13	once
TGTGCCAGCAGCCAAGAATATGGGAGAAATGAAAAACTGTTTTTT	CASSQEYGRNEKLFF	.	TRBJ1-4	TRBV3-1/TRBV3-2	15	.
TGTGCCAGCAGCATAGGGACAGGGGAGGGAGAGACCCAGTACTTC	CASSIGTGEGETQYF	TRBD1	TRBJ2-5	TRBV7-3	15	.
TGTGCCAGCTCACCACAGCACTACGAGCAGTACTTC	CASSPQHYEQYF	.	TRBJ2-7	TRBV18	12	.
TGTGCCAGCAGTGACGGGACAGGGGGCGCCGGGGAGCTGTTTTTT	CASSDGTGGAGELFF	TRBD1	TRBJ2-2	TRBV6-4	15	.
TGTGCCAGCAGTGAAAGGGACAGACAAGAGACCCAGTACTTC	CASSERDRQETQYF	TRBD1	TRBJ2-5	TRBV2	14	.
TGTGCCAGCAGGAACGCTCTACAGGGGCTTGCACAGCCCCAGCATTTT	CASRNALQGLAQPQHF	TRBD1	TRBJ1-5	TRBV28	16	few
TGTGCCACCAGTGATCCCGGGACAGGGGCCAACTCCTATAATTCACCCCTCCACTTT	CATSDPGTGANSYNSPLHF	TRBD1	TRBJ1-6	TRBV24-1	19	.
TGCGCCAGCAGCTTGGCCTTGTCCGGGACTAGTCTAGTGGCCCAGTACTTC	CASSLALSGTSLVAQYF	TRBD2	TRBJ2-5	TRBV5-1	17	.
TGTGCCAGCAGTTTGCAGGGGGCAGGCTATGGCTACACCTTC	CASSLQGAGYGYTF	TRBD1	TRBJ1-2	TRBV27	14	.
TGCGCCAGCACCACCGATAGCGGGAGCTCCTACAATGAGCAGTTCTTC	CASTTDSGSSYNEQFF	TRBD2	TRBJ2-1	TRBV5-1	16	.
TGTGCCAGCAGTTATCACAGGGAATTCAATCAGCCCCAGCATTTT	CASSYHREFNQPQHF	.	TRBJ1-5	TRBV7-9	15	.
TGTGCCTGGTCGAGGGTTAATTCACCCCTCCACTTT	CAWSRVNSPLHF	.	TRBJ1-6	TRBV30	12	once
TGTGCCAGCAGTGTGACTAGCGGGAGGGGGTACGAGCAGTACTTC	CASSVTSGRGYEQYF	TRBD2	TRBJ2-7	TRBV6-4	15	.
TGCGCCAGCAGCTTGGGGACAGGCAGCGAAGCTTTCTTT	CASSLGTGSEAFF	TRBD1	TRBJ1-1	TRBV5-1	13	once
TGTGCCACCAGTGATTCGGGACAGGGAAAAGAGACCCAGTACTTC	CATSDSGQGKETQYF	TRBD1	TRBJ2-5	TRBV24-1	15	.
TGTGCCAGCAGCTTAGGGACAGGGGGCGCGGGGGAAAAACTGTTTTTT	CASSLGTGGAGEKLFF	TRBD1	TRBJ1-4	TRBV11-2	16	once
TGTGCCAGCAGATGGACAGTTGACACTGAAGCTTTCTTT	CASRWTVDTEAFF	.	TRBJ1-1	TRBV6-5	13	.
TGTGCCAGCAGCTTTGTTGGAGGGGCCGATACGCAGTATTTT	CASSFVGGADTQYF	.	TRBJ2-3	TRBV11-2	14	.
TGTGCCAGCTCACCTCCGACAGGTTACAATGAGCAGTTCTTC	CASSPPTGYNEQFF	.	TRBJ2-1	TRBV18	14	.
TGTGCCATCAGGGGGGACAGGGGTCCTCCCTCTGGGGCCAACGTCCTGACTTTC	CAIRGDRGPPSGANVLTF	TRBD1	TRBJ2-6	TRBV10-3	18	.
TGTGCCAGCAGCTTAGGTACGGAGGGGGAGCTGTTTTTT	CASSLGTEGELFF	.	TRBJ2-2	TRBV11-3	13	.
TGCAGCGTTGGGGGGCTAGCGGGAGGGGAAACCGGGGAGCTGTTTTTT	CSVGGLAGGETGELFF	TRBD2	TRBJ2-2	TRBV29-1	16	.
TGTGCCACCCGACGACTATCCTCTCGCACCGGGGAGCTGTTTTTT	CATRRLSSRTGELFF	.	TRBJ2-2	TRBV5-8	15	.
TGCGCCAGCAGCTCCAGGACAGGGAAAAACACTGAAGCTTTCTTT	CASSSRTGKNTEAFF	TRBD1	TRBJ1-1	TRBV5-1	15	once
TGTGCCAGCAGCTTTACGAGAAGTGGCACCATATATTTT	CASSFTRSGTIYF	.	TRBJ1-3	TRBV7-2	13	.
TGTGCCAGCAGCTTAGGGGGAGGGGCGCTTTCCGAGCAGTACTTC	CASSLGGGALSEQYF	TRBD2	TRBJ2-7	TRBV11-3	15	.
TGTGCCAGCTCACCAGGGGCAGGGGCTGGAAACACCATATATTTT	CASSPGAGAGNTIYF	.	TRBJ1-3	TRBV18	15	.
TGTGCCAGCAGCCGGGAGGGTTTAGAGCAGTTCTTC	CASSREGLEQFF	TRBD2	TRBJ2-1	TRBV7-8	12	.
TGTGCCAGCAGCTTCCCCCGTAGTACTGGGGCCAACGTCCTGACTTTC	CASSFPRSTGANVLTF	.	TRBJ2-6	TRBV5-4	16	.
TGTGCCAGCAGCCAAGAAGCCGGGACAGTACCCTCCTACGAGCAGTACTTC	CASSQEAGTVPSYEQYF	TRBD1	TRBJ2-7	TRBV4-2	17	once
TGTGCCAGCAGCTCAGGGGGCGCGATCCAGCCCCAGCATTTT	CASSSGGAIQPQHF	TRBD1	TRBJ1-5	TRBV7-2	14	.
TGTGCCAGCAGGGGAGGAACAGGGGGCCCGGGCAGCAATCAGCCCCAGCATTTT	CASRGGTGGPGSNQPQHF	.	TRBJ1-5	TRBV21-1	18	.
TGTGCCAGCAGCAATCGGGACAGCCATAATTCACCCCTCCACTTT	CASSNRDSHNSPLHF	TRBD1	TRBJ1-6	TRBV5-6	15	.
TGTGCCATCCAACAGGGTCCGGGGCAGACCCAGTACTTC	CAIQQGPGQTQYF	.	TRBJ2-5	TRBV10-3	13	.
TGTGCCAGCAGCCAAGATGGGGCAGGCGGACAGTTCTTC	CASSQDGAGGQFF	.	TRBJ2-1	TRBV3-1/TRBV3-2	13	.
TGTGCCAGCGAAACGGGTGTTGGGACCCAGTACTTC	CASETGVGTQYF	.	TRBJ2-5	TRBV3-1/TRBV3-2	12	.
TGTGCTAGTGGTGGGACTACCTCCTACGAGCAGTACTTC	CASGGTTSYEQYF	TRBD2	TRBJ2-7	TRBV12-5	13	few
TGTGCCAGCAGGACGGGGAGAGGTACAGATACGCAGTATTTT	CASRTGRGTDTQYF	.	TRBJ2-3	TRBV6-5	14	.
TGTGCCAGCAGCTCCCGCCCTAGCGGGAGCTACGAGCAGTACTTC	CASSSRPSGSYEQYF	TRBD2	TRBJ2-7	TRBV6-5	15	.
TGTGCCAGCAGCGAAGGGACTAGCGAACACTACGAGCAGTACTTC	CASSEGTSEHYEQYF	TRBD2	TRBJ2-7	TRBV9	15	.
TGTGCCAGCTCGAAAGGTGACGAGGCTGGCTACACCTTC	CASSKGDEAGYTF	.	TRBJ1-2	TRBV11-2	13	.
TGTGCCATCAGTGAGGCCTACTCTGGGGCCAACGTCCTGACTTTC	CAISEAYSGANVLTF	.	TRBJ2-6	TRBV10-3	15	.
TGTGCCAGCAGCTTAGATGGGGCGCGAGGCTACACCTTC	CASSLDGARGYTF	.	TRBJ1-2	TRBV7-2	13	.
TGTGCCAGCAGTTACTACCGACAGGACACCTACGAGCAGTACTTC	CASSYYRQDTYEQYF	.	TRBJ2-7	TRBV6-5	15	.